This T cell receptor (beta chain) was sequenced for a study of OX40 agonist ivuxolimab in advanced cancers. Germline trimming cut 0 bases from V and 4 bases from J; bases unmatched to any gene: 5. The CDR3 is 16 residues long. Germline-derived CDR1 and CDR2 are LGHNA and YSLEER. Measured with immunoSEQ multiplex PCR; TCRdb has only the in-frame clones, and not every one. Of around 76,000 clones detected, 94% appear once; the ten largest clones hold roughly 22%. The sample here was CD4+ or CD8+ T cells sorted from blood, taken in a trial of the OX40 agonist ivuxolimab. This sequence joins TRBV4-3 and TRBJ1-2; 10 nucleotides align to TRBD1. The receptor was isolated from an adult with an advanced solid tumor such as melanoma, head and neck, liver or kidney cancer. CDR3 amino acids: CASSQDGTGVLYGYTF. In nucleotides, the CDR3 is TGCGCCAGCAGCCAAGATGGGACAGGGGTCCTCTATGGCTACACCTTC.